The 8 T cell receptor beta chains in this list originate from one sample, sequenced in a study of T cells in Graves' hyperthyroidism and ophthalmopathy. TCR beta CDR3 regions were amplified from RNA. The TCR CDR3 was amplified in a first-round RT-PCR using the HTBI primer set. TCRdb passed the multiplex PCR reads through MiXCR, listing each CDR3 protein once. The table has approximately 510,000 distinct CDR3 sequences, less than 25% seen once. Specimen: blood. The receptors were sampled from a man aged 18 to 29 with Graves' hyperthyroidism.

At least ten counts were recorded for this clonotype. V gene TRBV28 combines with J gene TRBJ2-5, with D tentatively TRBD1 (6 bases). Between the trimmed V and J ends, which lost 4 bases and 5 bases, there was a span of 11 bases. The CDR3 extends over 13 amino acids. The germline CDR1 and CDR2 sequences are MDHEN and SYDVKM. CDR3 loop: CASSSNRDETQYF. In nucleotides, the CDR3 is TGTGCCAGCAGTTCGAACAGGGATGAGACCCAGTACTTC.

This clonotype was detected ten times or more. V usage is TRBV30 and J usage is TRBJ1-5, with D maybe TRBD1 (5 bases). Germline V gene sequence: CDR1 GTSNPN, CDR2 SVGIG (reference sequence). With 5 bases removed from V and 6 bases from J, the gap between germline ends came to 14 bases. The CDR3 is 13 residues long. For the CDR3, the DNA is TGTGCCTGGGGTCCAGGGAGGGCTCAGCCCCAGCATTTT. Translated, it gives CAWGPGRAQPQHF.

Turning to this clonotype: Germline is not matched at one junction end, which may reflect a read error. The rearrangement uses TRBV6-1 and TRBJ1-5, with 7 nucleotides matching TRBD1. The CDR3 covers 14 residues. Germline V CDR1 and CDR2: MNHNS, SASEGT. The CDR3 DNA is TGCGCCAGCAGCTTGGACAGGAGGCAACAGCCCCAGCATTTT. This sequence encodes CASSLDRRQQPQHF.

The chain is built from TRBV24-1 and TRBJ2-5; 8 bases match TRBD1. Germline assignment: CDR1 KGHDR and CDR2 SFDVKD. The CDR3 spans 16 residues. V dropped 3 bases and J dropped 2; count of bases not matched to a gene: 7. The CDR3 sequence is CATSDPERTGQETQYF. The CDR3 DNA is TGTGCCACCAGTGATCCTGAGAGGACAGGGCAAGAGACCCAGTACTTC.

This clonotype has just one count. The chain links TRBV12-3 or TRBV12-4 to TRBJ1-1, with TRBD1 as a possible D gene (6 bases). The V gene lost 7 bases and the J gene lost 4 bases, with 13 bases spanning the gap. The CDR3 extends over 13 amino acids. CDR3 coding DNA: TGTGCCAGCACTCGCACAGGGAGCACTGAAGCTTTCTTT. It is translated as CASTRTGSTEAFF.

This clonotype was recorded many times. This chain uses TRBV28 with TRBJ2-7, with D tentatively TRBD1 (6 bases). With 5 bases removed from V and 6 bases from J, the gap between germline ends came to 20 bases. CDR3 size: 15 residues. Germline V gene lookup returns CDR1 MDHEN and CDR2 SYDVKM. The CDR3 spells CASSPIDRPSGEQYF. CDR3 DNA: TGTGCCAGCAGTCCAATCGACAGGCCCTCAGGCGAGCAGTACTTC.

This clonotype has ten or more counts. The CDR3 DNA reads as TGTGCCAGCCTGATTGGGACAGGGGAAAACACCATATATTTT. The encoded protein is CASLIGTGENTIYF. The V and J genes are TRBV12-3 or TRBV12-4 and TRBJ1-3; 10 bases fit TRBD1. The CDR3 runs to 14 residues. V dropped 8 bases and J dropped 6; count of bases not matched to a gene: 7.

This clonotype turned up a few times. The V gene is TRBV12-3 or TRBV12-4, the J gene TRBJ1-2; D is ambiguous. The CDR3 runs to 13 residues. Trimming pared 7 bases from V and 2 bases from J, leaving 11 bases between. DNA for the CDR3: TGTGCCAGCACTACGACGGCGAACTATGGCTACACCTTC. Amino acid sequence: CASTTTANYGYTF.